The entry below gives a single T cell receptor beta chain sequence along with its context. The trim removed 4 bases at V and 4 bases at J, leaving 11 bases unmatched. The CDR3 loop spans 16 amino acids. In germline, CDR1 is SNHLY, CDR2 FYNNEI. This record belongs to a study of T cells in Graves' hyperthyroidism and ophthalmopathy. Amplification of TCR beta CDR3 regions used RNA as the template. A first-round RT-PCR of the TCR CDR3 used the HTBI primer set. TCRdb fed the multiplex PCR reads into MiXCR, producing one record per CDR3 protein. There are roughly 800,000 distinct CDR3 sequences in the sample; 38% occur only once, and 8% to 9% lies in the top ten.

The chain employs TRBV2 and TRBJ1-2; 8 bases line up with TRBD1. This TCR derives from a young man with Graves' hyperthyroidism. Material for sequencing was blood. CDR3: CASSGLSGTGTYGYTF. The DNA for the CDR3 is TGTGCCAGCAGTGGGTTATCCGGGACAGGAACCTATGGCTACACCTTC.